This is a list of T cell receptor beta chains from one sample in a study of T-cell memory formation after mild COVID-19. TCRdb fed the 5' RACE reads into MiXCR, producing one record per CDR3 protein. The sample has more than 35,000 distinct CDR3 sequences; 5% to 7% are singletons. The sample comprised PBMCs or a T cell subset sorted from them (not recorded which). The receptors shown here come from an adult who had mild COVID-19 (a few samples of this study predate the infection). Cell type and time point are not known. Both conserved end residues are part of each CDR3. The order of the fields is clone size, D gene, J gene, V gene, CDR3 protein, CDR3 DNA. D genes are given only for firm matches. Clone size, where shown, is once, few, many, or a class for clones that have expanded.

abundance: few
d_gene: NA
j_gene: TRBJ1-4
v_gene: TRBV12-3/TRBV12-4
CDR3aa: CASSRAGGEKLFF
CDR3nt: TGTGCCAGCAGTCGGGCCGGGGGTGAAAAACTGTTTTTT

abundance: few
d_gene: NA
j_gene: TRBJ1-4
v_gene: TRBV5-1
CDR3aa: CASRDIDEKLFF
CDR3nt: TGCGCCAGCAGGGACATCGATGAAAAACTGTTTTTT

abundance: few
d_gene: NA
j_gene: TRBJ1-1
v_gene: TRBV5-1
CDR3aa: CASSLANRNTEAFF
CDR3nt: TGCGCCAGCAGCTTGGCGAACCGGAACACTGAAGCTTTCTTT

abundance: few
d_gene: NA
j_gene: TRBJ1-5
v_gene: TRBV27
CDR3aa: CATPTDPHNQPQHF
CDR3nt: TGTGCCACCCCGACAGACCCTCACAATCAGCCCCAGCATTTT

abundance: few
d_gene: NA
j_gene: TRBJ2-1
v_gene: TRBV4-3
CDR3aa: CASSQDLGINEQFF
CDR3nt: TGCGCCAGCAGCCAAGATCTAGGGATCAATGAGCAGTTCTTC

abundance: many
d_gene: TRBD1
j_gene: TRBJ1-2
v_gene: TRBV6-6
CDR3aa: CASSGQGNYGYTF
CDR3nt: TGTGCCAGCAGTGGACAGGGGAACTATGGCTACACCTTC

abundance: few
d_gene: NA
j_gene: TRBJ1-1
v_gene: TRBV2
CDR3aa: CASSGMNTEAFF
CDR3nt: TGTGCCAGCAGTGGTATGAACACTGAAGCTTTCTTT

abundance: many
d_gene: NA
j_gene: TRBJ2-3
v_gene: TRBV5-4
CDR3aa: CASRQASTDTQYF
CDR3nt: TGTGCCAGCAGACAAGCAAGCACAGATACGCAGTATTTT

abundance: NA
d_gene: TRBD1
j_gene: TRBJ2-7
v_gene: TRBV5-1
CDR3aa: CASSLAHRGNPYEQYF
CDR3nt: TGCGCCAGCAGCTTGGCACACAGGGGGAATCCCTACGAGCAGTACTTC

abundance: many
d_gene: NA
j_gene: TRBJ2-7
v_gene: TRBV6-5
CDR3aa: CASSQARGFGYEQYF
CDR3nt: TGTGCCAGCAGCCAGGCCCGGGGGTTTGGCTACGAGCAGTACTTC

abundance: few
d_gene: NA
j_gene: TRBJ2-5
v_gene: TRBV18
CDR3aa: CASSPGEVKETQYF
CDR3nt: TGTGCCAGCTCACCAGGGGAGGTGAAAGAGACCCAGTACTTC

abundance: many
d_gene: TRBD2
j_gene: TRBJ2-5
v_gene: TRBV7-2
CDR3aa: CASSSGLAGGRETQYF
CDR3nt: TGTGCCAGCAGCTCCGGACTAGCGGGAGGTCGTGAGACCCAGTACTTC

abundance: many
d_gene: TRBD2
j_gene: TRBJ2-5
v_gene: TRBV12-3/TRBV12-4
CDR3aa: CASSLAGGSETQYF
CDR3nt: TGTGCCAGCAGTTTGGCGGGAGGCTCAGAGACCCAGTACTTC

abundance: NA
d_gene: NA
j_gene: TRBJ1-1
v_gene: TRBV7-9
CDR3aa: CASRLDGLKNTEAFF
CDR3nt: TGTGCCAGCAGATTAGATGGACTTAAGAACACTGAAGCTTTCTTT

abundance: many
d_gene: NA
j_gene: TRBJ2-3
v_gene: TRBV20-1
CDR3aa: CSATGEPSTDTQYF
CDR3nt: TGCAGTGCTACCGGCGAACCTAGCACAGATACGCAGTATTTT

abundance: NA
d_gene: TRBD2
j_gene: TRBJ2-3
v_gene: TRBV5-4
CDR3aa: CASSFTSGYTDTQYF
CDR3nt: TGTGCCAGCAGCTTCACTAGCGGATACACAGATACGCAGTATTTT

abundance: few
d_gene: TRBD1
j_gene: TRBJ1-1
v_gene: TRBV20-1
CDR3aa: CSARGQVPEAFF
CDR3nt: TGCAGTGCTAGGGGACAGGTCCCTGAAGCTTTCTTT

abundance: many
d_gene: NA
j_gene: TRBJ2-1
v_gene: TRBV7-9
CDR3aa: CASSSKDLPDEQFF
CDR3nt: TGTGCCAGCAGCTCTAAGGACCTCCCGGATGAGCAGTTCTTC

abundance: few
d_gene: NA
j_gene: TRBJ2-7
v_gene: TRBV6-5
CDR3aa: CASSYWDTSSYEQYF
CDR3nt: TGTGCCAGCAGTTACTGGGACACGTCCTCCTACGAGCAGTACTTC

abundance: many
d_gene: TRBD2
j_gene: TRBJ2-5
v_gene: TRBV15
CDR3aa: CATSRDGLAGRETQYF
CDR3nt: TGTGCCACCAGCAGAGATGGACTAGCGGGGAGGGAGACCCAGTACTTC

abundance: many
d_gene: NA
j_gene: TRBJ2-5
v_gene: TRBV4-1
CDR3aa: CASSRTREETQYF
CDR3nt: TGCGCCAGCAGCCGAACCAGGGAAGAGACCCAGTACTTC

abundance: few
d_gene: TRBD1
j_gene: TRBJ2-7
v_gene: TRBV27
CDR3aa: CASSSGTGGKEQYF
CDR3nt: TGTGCCAGCAGTTCTGGGACAGGGGGCAAGGAGCAGTACTTC

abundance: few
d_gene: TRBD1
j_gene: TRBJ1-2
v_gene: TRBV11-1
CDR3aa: CASSFDRGGGYTF
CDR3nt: TGTGCCAGCAGCTTCGACAGGGGCGGTGGCTACACCTTC

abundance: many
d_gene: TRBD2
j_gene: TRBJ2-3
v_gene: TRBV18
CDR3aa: CASSSGLVGGTDTQYF
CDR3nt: TGTGCCAGCTCTTCCGGACTAGTGGGAGGCACAGATACGCAGTATTTT

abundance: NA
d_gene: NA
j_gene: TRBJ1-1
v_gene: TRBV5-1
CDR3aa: CASSLGAGGAGTEAFF
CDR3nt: TGCGCCAGCAGCTTGGGGGCGGGGGGCGCGGGAACTGAAGCTTTCTTT

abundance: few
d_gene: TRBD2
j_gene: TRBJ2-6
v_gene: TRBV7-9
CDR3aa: CASSPLAGLGSGGANVLTF
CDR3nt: TGTGCCAGCAGCCCGCTAGCGGGTCTCGGCTCAGGCGGGGCCAACGTCCTGACTTTC

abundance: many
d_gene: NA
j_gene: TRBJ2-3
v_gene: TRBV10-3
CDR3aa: CAISEGSGRSTDTQYF
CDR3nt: TGTGCCATCAGTGAAGGGAGTGGGCGGAGCACAGATACGCAGTATTTT

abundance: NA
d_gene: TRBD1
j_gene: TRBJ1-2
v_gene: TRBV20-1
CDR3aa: CSARPGTGNYGYTF
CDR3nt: TGCAGTGCTCGTCCCGGGACAGGGAACTATGGCTACACCTTC

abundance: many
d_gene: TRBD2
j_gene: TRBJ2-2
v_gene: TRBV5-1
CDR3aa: CASSSNSGGGTGELFF
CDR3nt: TGCGCCAGCAGCTCAAATAGCGGGGGAGGCACCGGGGAGCTGTTTTTT

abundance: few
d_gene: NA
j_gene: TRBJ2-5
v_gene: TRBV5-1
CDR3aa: CASSLGPGSQETQYF
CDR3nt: TGCGCCAGCAGCTTGGGGCCAGGGAGCCAAGAGACCCAGTACTTC

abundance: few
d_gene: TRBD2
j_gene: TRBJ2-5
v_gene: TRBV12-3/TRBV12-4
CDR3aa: CASTSGSGGKAQYF
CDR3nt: TGTGCCAGCACCTCCGGTAGCGGGGGCAAAGCCCAGTACTTC

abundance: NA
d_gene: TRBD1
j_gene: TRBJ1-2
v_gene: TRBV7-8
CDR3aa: CASSLARTGVRSGGYTF
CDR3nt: TGTGCCAGCAGCTTAGCGAGGACAGGGGTGCGTTCGGGTGGCTACACCTTC

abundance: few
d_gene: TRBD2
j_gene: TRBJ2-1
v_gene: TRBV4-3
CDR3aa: CASSQDPGGGPFEQFF
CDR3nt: TGCGCCAGCAGCCAAGATCCCGGGGGGGGCCCCTTCGAGCAGTTCTTC

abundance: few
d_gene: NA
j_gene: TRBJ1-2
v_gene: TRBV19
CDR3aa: CASSINGAWTF
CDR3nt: TGTGCCAGTAGTATAAATGGCGCGTGGACCTTC

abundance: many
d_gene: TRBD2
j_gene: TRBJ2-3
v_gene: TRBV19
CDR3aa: CASSTLGLAGASDTQYF
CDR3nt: TGTGCCAGTAGTACTCTTGGACTAGCGGGGGCATCAGATACGCAGTATTTT

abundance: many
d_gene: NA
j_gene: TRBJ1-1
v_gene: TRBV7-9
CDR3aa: CASSAELTGPDTEAFF
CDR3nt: TGTGCCAGCAGCGCCGAACTAACAGGGCCGGACACTGAAGCTTTCTTT

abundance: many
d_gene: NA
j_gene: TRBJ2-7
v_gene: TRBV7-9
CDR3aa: CASSPVHRDVVAQYF
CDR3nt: TGTGCCAGCAGCCCGGTCCACAGGGATGTGGTCGCGCAGTACTTC

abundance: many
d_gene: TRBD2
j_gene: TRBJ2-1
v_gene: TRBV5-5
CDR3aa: CASSPMAGAYNEQFF
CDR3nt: TGTGCCAGCAGCCCAATGGCGGGGGCCTACAATGAGCAGTTCTTC

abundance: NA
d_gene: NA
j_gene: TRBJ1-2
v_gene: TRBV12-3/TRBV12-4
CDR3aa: CASNAGFRYGYTF
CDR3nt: TGTGCCAGCAATGCAGGATTCCGCTATGGCTACACCTTC

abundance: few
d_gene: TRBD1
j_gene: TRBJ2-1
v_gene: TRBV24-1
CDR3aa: CATSGYRGNEQFF
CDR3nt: TGTGCCACCAGTGGCTACAGGGGGAATGAGCAGTTCTTC

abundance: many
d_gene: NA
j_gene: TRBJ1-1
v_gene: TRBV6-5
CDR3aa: CASSTGTRFEAFF
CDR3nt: TGTGCCAGCAGTACCGGGACACGCTTTGAAGCTTTCTTT

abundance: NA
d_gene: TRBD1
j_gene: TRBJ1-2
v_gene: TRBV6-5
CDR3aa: CASRGTGATAYGYTF
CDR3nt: TGTGCCAGCAGGGGGACAGGGGCCACCGCCTATGGCTACACCTTC

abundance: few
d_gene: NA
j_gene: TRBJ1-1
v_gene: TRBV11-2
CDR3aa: CASSPASGVNTEAFF
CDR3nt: TGTGCCAGCAGCCCGGCTTCGGGGGTAAATACTGAAGCTTTCTTT

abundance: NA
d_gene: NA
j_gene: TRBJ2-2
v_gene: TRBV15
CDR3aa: CATSNGGGNTGELFF
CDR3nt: TGTGCCACCAGCAATGGAGGGGGCAACACCGGGGAGCTGTTTTTT

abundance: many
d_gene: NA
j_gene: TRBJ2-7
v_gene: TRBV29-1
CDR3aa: CSVVRAGRYEQYF
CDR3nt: TGCAGCGTTGTTAGGGCAGGGCGCTACGAGCAGTACTTC

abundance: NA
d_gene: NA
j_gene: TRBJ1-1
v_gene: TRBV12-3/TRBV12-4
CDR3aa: CASSLAPGIGEAFF
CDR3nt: TGTGCCAGCAGTTTAGCGCCTGGGATTGGGGAAGCTTTCTTT

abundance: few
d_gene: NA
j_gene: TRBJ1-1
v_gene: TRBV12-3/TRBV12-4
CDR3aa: CASSLYPTTYTEAFF
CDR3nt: TGTGCCAGCAGTTTATACCCGACCACCTACACTGAAGCTTTCTTT

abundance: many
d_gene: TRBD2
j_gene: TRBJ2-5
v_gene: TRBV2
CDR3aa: CASRKREGRETQYF
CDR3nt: TGTGCCAGCAGAAAGCGGGAGGGCCGGGAGACCCAGTACTTC

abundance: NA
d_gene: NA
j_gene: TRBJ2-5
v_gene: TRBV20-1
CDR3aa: CSAQIAGNQETQYF
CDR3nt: TGCAGTGCTCAAATTGCGGGAAACCAAGAGACCCAGTACTTC

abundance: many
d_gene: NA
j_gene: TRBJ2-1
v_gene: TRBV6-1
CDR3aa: CASSEIHRDNGFF
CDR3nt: TGTGCCAGCAGTGAAATCCACCGGGACAATGGGTTCTTC

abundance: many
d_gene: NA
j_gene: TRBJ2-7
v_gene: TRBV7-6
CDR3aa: CASSAGGSSYEQYF
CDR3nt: TGTGCCAGCAGCGCCGGAGGGTCCTCCTACGAGCAGTACTTC

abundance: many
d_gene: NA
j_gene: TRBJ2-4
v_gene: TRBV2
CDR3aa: CASTGGVGHHRNIQYF
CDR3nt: TGTGCCAGCACCGGAGGGGTTGGACATCACAGGAACATTCAGTACTTC